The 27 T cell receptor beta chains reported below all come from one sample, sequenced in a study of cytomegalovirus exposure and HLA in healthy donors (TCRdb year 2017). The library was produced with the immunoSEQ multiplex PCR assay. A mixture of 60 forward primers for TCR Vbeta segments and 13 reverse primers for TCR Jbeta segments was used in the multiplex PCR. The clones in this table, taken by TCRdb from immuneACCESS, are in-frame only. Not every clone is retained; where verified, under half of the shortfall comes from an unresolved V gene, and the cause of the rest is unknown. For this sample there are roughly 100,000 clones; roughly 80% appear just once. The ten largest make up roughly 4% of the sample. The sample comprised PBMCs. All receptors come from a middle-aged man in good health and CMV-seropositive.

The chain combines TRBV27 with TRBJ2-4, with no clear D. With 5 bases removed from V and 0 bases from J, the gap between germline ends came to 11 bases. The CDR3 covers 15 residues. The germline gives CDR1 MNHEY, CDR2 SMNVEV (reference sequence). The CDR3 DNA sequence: TGTGCCAGCAGTGATCCCCTATTAGCCAAAAACATTCAGTACTTC. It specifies CASSDPLLAKNIQYF.

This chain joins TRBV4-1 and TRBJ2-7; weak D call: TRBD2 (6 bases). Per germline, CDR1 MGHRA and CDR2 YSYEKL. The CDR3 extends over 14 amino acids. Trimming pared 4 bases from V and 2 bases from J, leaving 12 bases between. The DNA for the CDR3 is TGCGCCAGCAGCCTAGCGGAGAGCACCTACGAGCAGTACTTC. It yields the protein CASSLAESTYEQYF.

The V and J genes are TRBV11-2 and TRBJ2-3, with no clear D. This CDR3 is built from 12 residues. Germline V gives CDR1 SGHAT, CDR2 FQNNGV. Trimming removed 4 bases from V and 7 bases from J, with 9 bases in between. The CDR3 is CASSSTLNTQYF. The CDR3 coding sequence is TGTGCCAGCAGCTCGACTTTGAATACGCAGTATTTT.

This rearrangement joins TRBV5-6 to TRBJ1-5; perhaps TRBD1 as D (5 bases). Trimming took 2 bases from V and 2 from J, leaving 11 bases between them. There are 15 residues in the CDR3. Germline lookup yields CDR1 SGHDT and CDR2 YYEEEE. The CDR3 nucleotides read TGTGCCAGCAGCTTCGGGGGAAACGGCAATCAGCCCCAGCATTTT. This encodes CASSFGGNGNQPQHF.

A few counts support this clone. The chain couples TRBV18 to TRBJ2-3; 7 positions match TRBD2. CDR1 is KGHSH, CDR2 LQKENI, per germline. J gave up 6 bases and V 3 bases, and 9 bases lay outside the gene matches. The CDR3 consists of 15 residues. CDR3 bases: TGTGCCAGCTCACCCCGGGGGAGGGCAGGGGATACGCAGTATTTT. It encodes CASSPRGRAGDTQYF.

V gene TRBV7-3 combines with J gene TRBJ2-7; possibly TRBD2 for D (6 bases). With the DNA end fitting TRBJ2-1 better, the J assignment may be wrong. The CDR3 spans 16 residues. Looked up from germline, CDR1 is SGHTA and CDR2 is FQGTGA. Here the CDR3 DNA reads TGTGCCAGCAGCTTGAACCGGGACTCCATCTACAATGAGCAGTTCTTC. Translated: CASSLNRDSIYNEQFF.

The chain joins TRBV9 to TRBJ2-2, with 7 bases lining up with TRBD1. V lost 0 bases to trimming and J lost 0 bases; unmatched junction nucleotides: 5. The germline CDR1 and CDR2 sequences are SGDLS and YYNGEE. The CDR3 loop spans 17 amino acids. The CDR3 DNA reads TGTGCCAGCAGCGTAGTGTCAGGGGGTACGAACACCGGGGAGCTGTTTTTT. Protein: CASSVVSGGTNTGELFF.

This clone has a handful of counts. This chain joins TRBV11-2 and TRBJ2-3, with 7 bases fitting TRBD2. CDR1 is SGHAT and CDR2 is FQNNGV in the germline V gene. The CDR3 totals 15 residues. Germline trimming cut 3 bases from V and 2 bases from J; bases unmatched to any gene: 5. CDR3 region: CASSFTAGFTDTQYF. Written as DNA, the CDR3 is TGTGCCAGCAGCTTCACAGCGGGATTCACAGATACGCAGTATTTT.

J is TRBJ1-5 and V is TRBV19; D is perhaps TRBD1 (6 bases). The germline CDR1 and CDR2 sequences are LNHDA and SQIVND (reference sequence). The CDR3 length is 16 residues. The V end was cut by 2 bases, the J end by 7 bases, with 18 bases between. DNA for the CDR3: TGTGCCAGTAGTATATTCCGGGACACCCAACGGCAGCCCCAGCATTTT. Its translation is CASSIFRDTQRQPQHF. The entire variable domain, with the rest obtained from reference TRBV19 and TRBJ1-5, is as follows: DGGITQSPKYLFRKEGQNVTLSCEQNLNHDAMYWYRQDPGQGLRLIYYSQIVNDFQKGDIAEGYSVSREKKESFPLTVTSAQKNPTAFYLCASSIFRDTQRQPQHFGDGTRLSIL.

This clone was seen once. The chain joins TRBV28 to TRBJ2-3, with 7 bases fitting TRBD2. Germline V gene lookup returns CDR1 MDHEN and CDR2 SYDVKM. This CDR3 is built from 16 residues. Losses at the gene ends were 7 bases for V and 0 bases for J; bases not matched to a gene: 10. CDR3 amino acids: CASTQSWGGSTDTQYF. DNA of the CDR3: TGTGCCAGCACCCAAAGCTGGGGAGGGAGCACAGATACGCAGTATTTT.

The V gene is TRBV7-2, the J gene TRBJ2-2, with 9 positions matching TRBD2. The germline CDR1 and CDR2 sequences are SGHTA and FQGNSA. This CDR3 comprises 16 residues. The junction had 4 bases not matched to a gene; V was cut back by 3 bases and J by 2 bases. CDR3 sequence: CASSFTSGRNTGELFF. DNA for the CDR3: TGTGCCAGCAGCTTTACTAGCGGGCGTAACACCGGGGAGCTGTTTTTT. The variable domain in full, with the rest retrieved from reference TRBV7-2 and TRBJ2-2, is GAGVSQSPSNKVTEKGKDVELRCDPISGHTALYWYRQSLGQGLEFLIYFQGNSAPDKSGLPSDRFSAERTGGSVSTLTIQRTQQEDSAVYLCASSFTSGRNTGELFFGEGSRLTVL.

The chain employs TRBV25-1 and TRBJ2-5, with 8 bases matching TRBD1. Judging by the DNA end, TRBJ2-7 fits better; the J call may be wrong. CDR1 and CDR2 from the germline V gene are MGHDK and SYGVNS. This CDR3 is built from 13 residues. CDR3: CASSAGQGYEQYF. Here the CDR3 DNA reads TGTGCCAGCAGTGCTGGACAGGGCTACGAGCAGTACTTC.

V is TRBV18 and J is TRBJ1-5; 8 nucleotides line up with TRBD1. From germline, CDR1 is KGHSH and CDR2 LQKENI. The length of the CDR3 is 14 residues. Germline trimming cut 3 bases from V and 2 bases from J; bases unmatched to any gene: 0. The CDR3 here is CASSPTGGNQPQHF. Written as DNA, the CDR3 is TGTGCCAGCTCACCGACAGGGGGCAATCAGCCCCAGCATTTT.

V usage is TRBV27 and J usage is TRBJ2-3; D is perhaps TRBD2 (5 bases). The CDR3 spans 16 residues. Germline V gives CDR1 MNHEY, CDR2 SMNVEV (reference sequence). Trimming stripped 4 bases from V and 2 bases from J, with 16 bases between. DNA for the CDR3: TGTGCCAGCAGTTCCGGTGTGGGAGAGATCACAGATACGCAGTATTTT. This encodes CASSSGVGEITDTQYF.

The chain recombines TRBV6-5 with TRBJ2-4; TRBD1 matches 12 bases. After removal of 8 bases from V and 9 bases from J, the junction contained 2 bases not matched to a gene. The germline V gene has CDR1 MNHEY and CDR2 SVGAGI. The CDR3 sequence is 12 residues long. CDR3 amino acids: CASGTGGGIQYF. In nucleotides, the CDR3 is TGTGCCAGCGGGACAGGGGGCGGCATTCAGTACTTC.

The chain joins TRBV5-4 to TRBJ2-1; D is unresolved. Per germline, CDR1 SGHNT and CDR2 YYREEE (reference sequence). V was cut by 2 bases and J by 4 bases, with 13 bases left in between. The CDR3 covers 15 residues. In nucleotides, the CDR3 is TGTGCCAGCAGCTTCCCCCCGGTCGCTTACAATGAGCAGTTCTTC. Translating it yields CASSFPPVAYNEQFF.

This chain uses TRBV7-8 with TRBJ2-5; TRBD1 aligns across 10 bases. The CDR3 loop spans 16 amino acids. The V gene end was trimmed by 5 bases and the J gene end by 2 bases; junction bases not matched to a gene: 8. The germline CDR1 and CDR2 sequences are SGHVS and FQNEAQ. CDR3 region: CASSATGGRPQETQYF. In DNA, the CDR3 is TGTGCCAGCAGCGCGACAGGGGGCCGGCCTCAAGAGACCCAGTACTTC.

This CDR3 is CASSVYGQGLNEKLFF. CDR3 bases: TGTGCCAGCAGTGTATACGGACAGGGCTTAAATGAAAAACTGTTTTTT. V and J are TRBV6-1 and TRBJ1-4; 8 bases line up with TRBD1. Germline V gene lookup returns CDR1 MNHNS and CDR2 SASEGT. V gave up 4 bases and J gave up 5 bases; unmatched junction bases: 9. CDR3 length equals 16 residues.

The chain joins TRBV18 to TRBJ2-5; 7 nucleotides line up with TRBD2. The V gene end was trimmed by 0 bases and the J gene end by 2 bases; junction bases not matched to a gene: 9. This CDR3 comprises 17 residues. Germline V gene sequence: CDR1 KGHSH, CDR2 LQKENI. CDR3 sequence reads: CASSPPDRLAVQETQYF. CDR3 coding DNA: TGTGCCAGCTCACCACCGGATCGCCTAGCGGTTCAAGAGACCCAGTACTTC.

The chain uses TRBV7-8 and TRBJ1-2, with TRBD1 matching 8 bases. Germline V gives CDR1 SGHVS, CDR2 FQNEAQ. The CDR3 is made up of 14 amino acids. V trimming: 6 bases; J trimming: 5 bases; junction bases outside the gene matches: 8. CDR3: CASSPNRGRYGYTF. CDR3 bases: TGTGCCAGCAGTCCAAACAGGGGGAGGTATGGCTACACCTTC.

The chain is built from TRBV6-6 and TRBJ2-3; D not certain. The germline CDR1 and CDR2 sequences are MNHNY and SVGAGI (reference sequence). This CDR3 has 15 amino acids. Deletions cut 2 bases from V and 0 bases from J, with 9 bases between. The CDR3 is CASSYGQASTDTQYF. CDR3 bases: TGTGCCAGCAGTTACGGGCAGGCTAGCACAGATACGCAGTATTTT.

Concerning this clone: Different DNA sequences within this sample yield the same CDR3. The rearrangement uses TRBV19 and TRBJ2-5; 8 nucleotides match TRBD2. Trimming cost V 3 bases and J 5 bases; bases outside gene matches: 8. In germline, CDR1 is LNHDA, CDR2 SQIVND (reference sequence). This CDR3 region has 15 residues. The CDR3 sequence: CASSIAGGVRETQYF. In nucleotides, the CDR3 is TGTGCCAGTAGTATTGCGGGGGGAGTACGGGAGACCCAGTACTTC.

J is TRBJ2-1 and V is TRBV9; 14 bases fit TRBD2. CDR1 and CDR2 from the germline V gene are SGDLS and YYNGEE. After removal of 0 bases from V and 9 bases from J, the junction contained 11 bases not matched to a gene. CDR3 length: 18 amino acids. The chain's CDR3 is CASSVAPIGLAGGSEQFF. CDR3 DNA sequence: TGTGCCAGCAGCGTAGCGCCAATAGGACTAGCGGGAGGTAGTGAGCAGTTCTTC. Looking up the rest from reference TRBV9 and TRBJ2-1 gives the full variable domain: DSGVTQTPKHLITATGQRVTLRCSPRSGDLSVYWYQQSLDQGLQFLIQYYNGEERAKGNILERFSAQQFPDLHSELNLSSLELGDSALYFCASSVAPIGLAGGSEQFFGPGTRLTVL.

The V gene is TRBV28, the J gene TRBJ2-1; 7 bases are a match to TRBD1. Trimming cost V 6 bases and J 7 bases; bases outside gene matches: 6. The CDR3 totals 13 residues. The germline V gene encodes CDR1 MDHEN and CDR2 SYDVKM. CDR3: CASRSYRGNEQFF. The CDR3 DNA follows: TGTGCCAGCAGATCCTACAGGGGTAATGAGCAGTTCTTC.

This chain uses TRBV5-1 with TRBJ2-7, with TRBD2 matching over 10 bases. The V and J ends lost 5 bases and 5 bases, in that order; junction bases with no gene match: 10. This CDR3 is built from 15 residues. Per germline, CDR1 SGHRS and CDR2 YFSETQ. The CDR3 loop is CASRRLGTSVHEQYF. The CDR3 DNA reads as TGCGCCAGCAGGAGGCTCGGGACTAGCGTACACGAGCAGTACTTC.

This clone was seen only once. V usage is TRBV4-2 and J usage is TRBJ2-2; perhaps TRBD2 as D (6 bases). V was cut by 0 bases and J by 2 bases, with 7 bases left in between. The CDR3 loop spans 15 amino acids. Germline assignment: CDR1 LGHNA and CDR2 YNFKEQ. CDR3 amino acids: CASSQERGNTGELFF. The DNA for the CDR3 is TGTGCCAGCAGCCAAGAGCGGGGCAACACCGGGGAGCTGTTTTTT.

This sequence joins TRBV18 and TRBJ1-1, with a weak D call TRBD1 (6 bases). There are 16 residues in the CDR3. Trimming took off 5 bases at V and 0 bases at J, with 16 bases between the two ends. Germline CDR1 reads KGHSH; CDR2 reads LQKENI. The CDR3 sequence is CASSSFEDSLNTEAFF. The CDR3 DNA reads TGTGCCAGCTCATCATTTGAGGACAGCCTGAACACTGAAGCTTTCTTT. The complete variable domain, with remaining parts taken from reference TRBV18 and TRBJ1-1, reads NAGVMQNPRHLVRRRGQEARLRCSPMKGHSHVYWYRQLPEEGLKFMVYLQKENIIDESGMPKERFSAEFPKEGPSILRIQQVVRGDSAAYFCASSSFEDSLNTEAFFGQGTRLTVV.